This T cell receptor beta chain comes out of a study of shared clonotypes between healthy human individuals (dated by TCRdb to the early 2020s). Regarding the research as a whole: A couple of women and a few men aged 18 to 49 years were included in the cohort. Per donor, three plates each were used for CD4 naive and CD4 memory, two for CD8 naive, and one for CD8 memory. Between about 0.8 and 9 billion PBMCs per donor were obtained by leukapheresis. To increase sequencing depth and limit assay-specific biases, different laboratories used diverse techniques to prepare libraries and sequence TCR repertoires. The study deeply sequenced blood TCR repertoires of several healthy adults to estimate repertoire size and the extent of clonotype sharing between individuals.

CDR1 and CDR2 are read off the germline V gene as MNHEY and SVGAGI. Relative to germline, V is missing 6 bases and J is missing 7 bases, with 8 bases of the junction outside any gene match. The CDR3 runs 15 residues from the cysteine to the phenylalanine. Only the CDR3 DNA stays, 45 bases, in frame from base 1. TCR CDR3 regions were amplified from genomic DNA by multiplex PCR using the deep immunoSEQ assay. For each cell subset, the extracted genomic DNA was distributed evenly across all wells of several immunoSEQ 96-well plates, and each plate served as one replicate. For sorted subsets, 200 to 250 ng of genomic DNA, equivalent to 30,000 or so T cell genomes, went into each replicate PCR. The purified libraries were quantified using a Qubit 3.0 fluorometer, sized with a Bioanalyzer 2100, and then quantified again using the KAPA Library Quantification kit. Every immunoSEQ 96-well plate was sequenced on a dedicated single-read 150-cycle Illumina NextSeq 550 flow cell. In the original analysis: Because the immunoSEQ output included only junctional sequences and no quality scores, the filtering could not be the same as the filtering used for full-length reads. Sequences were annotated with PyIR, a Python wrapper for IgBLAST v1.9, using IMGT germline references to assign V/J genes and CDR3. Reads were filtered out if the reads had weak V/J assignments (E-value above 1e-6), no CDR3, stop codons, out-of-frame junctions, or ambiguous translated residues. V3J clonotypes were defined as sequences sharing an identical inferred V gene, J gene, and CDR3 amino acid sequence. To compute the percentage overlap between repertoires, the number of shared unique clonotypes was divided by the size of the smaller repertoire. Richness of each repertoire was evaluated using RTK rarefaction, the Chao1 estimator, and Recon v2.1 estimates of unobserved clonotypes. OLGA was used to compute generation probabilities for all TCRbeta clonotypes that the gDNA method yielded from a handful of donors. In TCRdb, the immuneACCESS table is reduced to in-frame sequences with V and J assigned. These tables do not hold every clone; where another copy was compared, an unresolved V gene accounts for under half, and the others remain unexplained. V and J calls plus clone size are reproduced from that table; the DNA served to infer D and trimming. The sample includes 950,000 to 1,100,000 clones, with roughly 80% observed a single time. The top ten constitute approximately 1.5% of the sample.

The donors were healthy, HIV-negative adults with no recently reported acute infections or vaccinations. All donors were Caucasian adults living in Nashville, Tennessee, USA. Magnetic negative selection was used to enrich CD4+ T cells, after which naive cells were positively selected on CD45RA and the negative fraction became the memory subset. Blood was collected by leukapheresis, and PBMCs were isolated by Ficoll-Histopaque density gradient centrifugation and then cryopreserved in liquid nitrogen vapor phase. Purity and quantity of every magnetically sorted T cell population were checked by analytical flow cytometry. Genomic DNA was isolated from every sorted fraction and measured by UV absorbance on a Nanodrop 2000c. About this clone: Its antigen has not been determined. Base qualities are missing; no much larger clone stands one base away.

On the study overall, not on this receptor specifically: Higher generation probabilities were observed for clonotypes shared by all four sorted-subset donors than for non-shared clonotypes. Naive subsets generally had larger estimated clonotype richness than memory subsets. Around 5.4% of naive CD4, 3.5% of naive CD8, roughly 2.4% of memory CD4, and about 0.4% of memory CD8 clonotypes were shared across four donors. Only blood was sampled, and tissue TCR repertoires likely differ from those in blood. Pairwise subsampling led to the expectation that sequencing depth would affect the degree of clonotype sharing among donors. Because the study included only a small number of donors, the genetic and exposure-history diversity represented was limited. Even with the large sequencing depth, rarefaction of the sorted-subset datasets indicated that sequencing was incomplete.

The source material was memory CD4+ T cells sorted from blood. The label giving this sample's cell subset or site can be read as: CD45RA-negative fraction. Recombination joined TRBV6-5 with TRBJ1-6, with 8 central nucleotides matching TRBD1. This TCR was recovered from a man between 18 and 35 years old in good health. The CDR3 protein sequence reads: CASSKTRDRNSPLHF. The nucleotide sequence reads TGTGCCAGCAGCAAGACCCGGGACAGGAATTCACCCCTCCACTTT.